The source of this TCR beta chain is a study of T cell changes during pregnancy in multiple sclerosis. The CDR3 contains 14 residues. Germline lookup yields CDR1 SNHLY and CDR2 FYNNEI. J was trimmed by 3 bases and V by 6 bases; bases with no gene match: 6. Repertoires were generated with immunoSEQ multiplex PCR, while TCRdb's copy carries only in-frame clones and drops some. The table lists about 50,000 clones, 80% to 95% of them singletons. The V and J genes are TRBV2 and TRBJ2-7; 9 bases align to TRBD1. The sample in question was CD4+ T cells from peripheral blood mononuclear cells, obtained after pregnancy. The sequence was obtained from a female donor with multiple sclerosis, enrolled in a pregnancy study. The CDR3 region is CASSGQGSGYEQYF. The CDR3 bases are TGTGCCAGCAGCGGACAGGGGTCGGGCTACGAGCAGTACTTC.